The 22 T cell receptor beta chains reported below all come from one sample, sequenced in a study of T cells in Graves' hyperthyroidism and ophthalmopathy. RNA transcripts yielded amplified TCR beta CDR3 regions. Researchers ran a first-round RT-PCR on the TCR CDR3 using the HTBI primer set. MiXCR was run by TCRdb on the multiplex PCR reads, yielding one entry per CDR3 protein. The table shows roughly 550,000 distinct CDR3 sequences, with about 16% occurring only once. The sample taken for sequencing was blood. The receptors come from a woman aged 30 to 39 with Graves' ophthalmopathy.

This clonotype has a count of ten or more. CDR3 sequence (DNA): TGCAGTGGGACCGACGAAGGATACACAGATACGCAGTATTTT. The encoded protein is CSGTDEGYTDTQYF. The J gene is TRBJ2-3, the V gene TRBV20-1; no reliable D call. Trimming took off 7 bases at V and 2 bases at J, with 16 bases between the two ends. The CDR3 sequence is 14 residues long. Germline V gene lookup returns CDR1 DFQATT and CDR2 SNEGSKA (reference sequence).

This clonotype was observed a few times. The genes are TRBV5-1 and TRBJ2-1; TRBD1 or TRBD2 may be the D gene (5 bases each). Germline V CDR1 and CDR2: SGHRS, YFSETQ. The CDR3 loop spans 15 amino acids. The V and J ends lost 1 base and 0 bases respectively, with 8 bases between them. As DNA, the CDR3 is TGCGCCAGCAGCTTGTTGGGGGACTCCTACAATGAGCAGTTCTTC. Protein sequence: CASSLLGDSYNEQFF.

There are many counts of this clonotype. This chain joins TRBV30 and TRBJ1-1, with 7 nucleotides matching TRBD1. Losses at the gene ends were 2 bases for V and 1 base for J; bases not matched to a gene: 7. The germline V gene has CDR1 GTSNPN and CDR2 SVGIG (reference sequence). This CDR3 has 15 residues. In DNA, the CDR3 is TGTGCCTGGAGTCTCGTTGACAGGGCGAACACTGAAGCTTTCTTT. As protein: CAWSLVDRANTEAFF.

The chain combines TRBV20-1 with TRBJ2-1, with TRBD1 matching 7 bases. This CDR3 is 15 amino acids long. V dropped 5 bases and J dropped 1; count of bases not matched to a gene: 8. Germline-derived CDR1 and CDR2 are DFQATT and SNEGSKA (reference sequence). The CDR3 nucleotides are TGCAGTGCTGGAAACCAACAGGGGTCCTACAATGAGCAGTTCTTC. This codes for CSAGNQQGSYNEQFF.

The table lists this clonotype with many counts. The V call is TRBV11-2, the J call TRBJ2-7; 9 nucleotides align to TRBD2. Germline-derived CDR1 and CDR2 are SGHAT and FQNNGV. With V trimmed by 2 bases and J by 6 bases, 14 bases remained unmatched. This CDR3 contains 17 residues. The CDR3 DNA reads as TGTGCCAGCAGCTTAAAGGGGTATCCGGGACTAGCATCCGAGCAGTACTTC. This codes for CASSLKGYPGLASEQYF.

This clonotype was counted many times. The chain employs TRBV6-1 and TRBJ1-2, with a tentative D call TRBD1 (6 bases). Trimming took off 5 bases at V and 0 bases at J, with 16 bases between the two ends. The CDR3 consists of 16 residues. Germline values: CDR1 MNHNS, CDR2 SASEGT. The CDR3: CASSSRTAEANYGYTF. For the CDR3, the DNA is TGTGCCAGCAGTTCCCGGACAGCTGAAGCTAACTATGGCTACACCTTC.

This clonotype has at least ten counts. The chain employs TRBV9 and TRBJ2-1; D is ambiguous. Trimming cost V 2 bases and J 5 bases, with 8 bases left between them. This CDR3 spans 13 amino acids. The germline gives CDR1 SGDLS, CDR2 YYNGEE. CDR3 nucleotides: TGTGCCAGCAGCGTTGGCCCTAACAATGAGCAGTTCTTC. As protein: CASSVGPNNEQFF.

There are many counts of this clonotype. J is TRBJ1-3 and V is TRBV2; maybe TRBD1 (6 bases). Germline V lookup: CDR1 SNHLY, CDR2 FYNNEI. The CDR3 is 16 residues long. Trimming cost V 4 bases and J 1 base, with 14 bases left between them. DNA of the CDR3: TGTGCCAGCAGTGTGTTACAGGGAATATCTGGAAACACCATATATTTT. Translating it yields CASSVLQGISGNTIYF. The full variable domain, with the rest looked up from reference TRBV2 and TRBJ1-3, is EPEVTQTPSHQVTQMGQEVILRCVPISNHLYFYWYRQILGQKVEFLVSFYNNEISEKSEIFDDQFSVERPDGSNFTLKIRSTKLEDSAMYFCASSVLQGISGNTIYFGEGSWLTVV.

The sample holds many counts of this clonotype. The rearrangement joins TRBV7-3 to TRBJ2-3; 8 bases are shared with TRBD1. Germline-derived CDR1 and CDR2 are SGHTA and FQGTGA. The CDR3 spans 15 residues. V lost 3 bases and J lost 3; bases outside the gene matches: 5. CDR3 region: CASSFGTGLTDTQYF. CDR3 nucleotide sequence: TGTGCCAGCAGCTTTGGGACAGGACTTACAGATACGCAGTATTTT.

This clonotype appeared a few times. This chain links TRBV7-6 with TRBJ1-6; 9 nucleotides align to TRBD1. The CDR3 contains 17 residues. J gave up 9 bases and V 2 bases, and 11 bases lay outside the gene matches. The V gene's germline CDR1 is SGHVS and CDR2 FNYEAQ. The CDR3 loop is CASSLYQRDRGISPLHF. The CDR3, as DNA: TGTGCCAGCAGCTTATACCAGCGCGACAGGGGGATTTCACCCCTCCACTTT.

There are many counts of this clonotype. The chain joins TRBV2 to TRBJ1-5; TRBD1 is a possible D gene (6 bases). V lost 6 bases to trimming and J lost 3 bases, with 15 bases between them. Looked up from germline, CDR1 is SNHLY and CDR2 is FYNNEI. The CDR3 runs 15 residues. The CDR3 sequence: CASSPDRPFNQPQHF. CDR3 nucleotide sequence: TGTGCCAGCAGCCCTGACAGGCCATTCAATCAGCCCCAGCATTTT.

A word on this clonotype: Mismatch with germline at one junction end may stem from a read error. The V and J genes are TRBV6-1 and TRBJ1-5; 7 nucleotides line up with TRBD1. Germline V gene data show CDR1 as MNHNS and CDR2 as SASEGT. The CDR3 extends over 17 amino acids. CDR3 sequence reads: CASNLAYGTDNNQPRHF. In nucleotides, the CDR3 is TGTGCCAGCAATCTGGCCTACGGGACAGACAACAATCAGCCCCGGCATTTT.

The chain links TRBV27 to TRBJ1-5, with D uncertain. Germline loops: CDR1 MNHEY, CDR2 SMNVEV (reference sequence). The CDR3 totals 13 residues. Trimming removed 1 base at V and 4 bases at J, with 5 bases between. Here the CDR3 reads CASSLFINQPQHF. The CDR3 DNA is TGTGCCAGCAGTTTATTCATTAATCAGCCCCAGCATTTT.

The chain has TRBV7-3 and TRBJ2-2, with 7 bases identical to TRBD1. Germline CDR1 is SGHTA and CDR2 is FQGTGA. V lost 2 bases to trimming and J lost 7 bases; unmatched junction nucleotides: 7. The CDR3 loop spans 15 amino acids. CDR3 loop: CASSLSLTGHGELFF. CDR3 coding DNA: TGTGCCAGCAGCTTATCCCTGACAGGGCACGGGGAGCTGTTTTTT.

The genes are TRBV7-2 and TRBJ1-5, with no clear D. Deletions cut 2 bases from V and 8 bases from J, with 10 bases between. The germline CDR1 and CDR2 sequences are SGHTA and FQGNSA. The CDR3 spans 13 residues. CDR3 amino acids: CASSLTPAEPQHF. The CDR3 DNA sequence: TGTGCCAGCAGCTTAACTCCGGCAGAGCCCCAGCATTTT.

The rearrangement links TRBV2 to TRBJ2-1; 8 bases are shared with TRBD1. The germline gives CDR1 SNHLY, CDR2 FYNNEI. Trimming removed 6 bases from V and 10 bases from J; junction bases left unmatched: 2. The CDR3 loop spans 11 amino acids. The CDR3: CASRGQGEQFF. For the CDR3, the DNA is TGTGCCAGCAGAGGACAGGGCGAGCAGTTCTTC.

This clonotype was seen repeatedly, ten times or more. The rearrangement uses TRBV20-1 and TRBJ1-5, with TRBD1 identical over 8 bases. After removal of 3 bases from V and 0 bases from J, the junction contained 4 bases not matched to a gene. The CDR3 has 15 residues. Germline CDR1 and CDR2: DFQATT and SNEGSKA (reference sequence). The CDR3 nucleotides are TGCAGTGCTAGTCCAGGGGGCTTTAGCAATCAGCCCCAGCATTTT. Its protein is CSASPGGFSNQPQHF.

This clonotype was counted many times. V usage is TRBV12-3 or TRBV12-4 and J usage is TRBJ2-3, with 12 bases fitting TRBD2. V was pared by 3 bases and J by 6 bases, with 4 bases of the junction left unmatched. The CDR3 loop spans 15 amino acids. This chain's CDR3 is CASSLTSGSMDTQYF. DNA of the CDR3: TGTGCCAGCAGTTTGACTAGCGGGAGTATGGATACGCAGTATTTT.

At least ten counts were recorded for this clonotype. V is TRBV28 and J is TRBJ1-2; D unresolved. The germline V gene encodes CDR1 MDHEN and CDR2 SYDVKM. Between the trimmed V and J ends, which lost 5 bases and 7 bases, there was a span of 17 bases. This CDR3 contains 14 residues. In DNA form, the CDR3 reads TGTGCCAGCAGTCCGAGGACTAGGTTGTTTGGCTACACCTTC. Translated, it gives CASSPRTRLFGYTF.

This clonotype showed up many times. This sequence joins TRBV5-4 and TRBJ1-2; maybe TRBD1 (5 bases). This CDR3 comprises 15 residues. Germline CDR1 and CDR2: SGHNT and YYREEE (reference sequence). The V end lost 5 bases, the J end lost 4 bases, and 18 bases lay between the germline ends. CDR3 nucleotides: TGTGCCAGCAGTAGAGAAGATCCGGGGCCCTATGGCTACACCTTC. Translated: CASSREDPGPYGYTF.

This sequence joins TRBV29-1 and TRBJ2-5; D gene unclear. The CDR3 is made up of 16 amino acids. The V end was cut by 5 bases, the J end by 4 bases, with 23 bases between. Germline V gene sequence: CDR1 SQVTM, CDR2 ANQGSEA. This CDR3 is CSVPWVVAKRGETQYF. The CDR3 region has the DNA TGCAGCGTTCCCTGGGTGGTAGCCAAACGCGGAGAGACCCAGTACTTC.

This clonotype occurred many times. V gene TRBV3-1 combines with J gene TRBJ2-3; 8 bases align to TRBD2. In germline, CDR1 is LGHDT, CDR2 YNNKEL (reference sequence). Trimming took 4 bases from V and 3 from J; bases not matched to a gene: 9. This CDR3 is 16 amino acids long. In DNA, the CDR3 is TGTGCCAGCAGCCTCCGAACGGGAGGGCCGACAGATACGCAGTATTTT. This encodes CASSLRTGGPTDTQYF.